This T cell receptor beta chain stems from a study of CDR3 diversity in severe acne. In TCRdb, the PCR reads were re-called with MiXCR into one record per CDR3 protein. The profile shows more than 80,000 distinct CDR3 sequences, 45% to 50% of them singletons. The CDR3 runs 17 residues. The germline V gene encodes CDR1 KGHDR and CDR2 SFDVKD. The chain has TRBV24-1 and TRBJ2-5, with 9 bases fitting TRBD2. The end of the DNA aligns better with TRBJ2-1, so the J call may be wrong. The TCR sequence derives from a male donor with severe acne vulgaris. Sequencing was performed on blood. CDR3 loop: CATSDQTSGSSYNEQFF. CDR3 in DNA: TGTGCCACCAGTGACCAGACTAGCGGTAGCTCCTACAATGAGCAGTTCTTC.